This record covers a single T cell receptor beta chain. No cognate antigen has been identified for it. Base quality data are lacking; no much larger clone is found one base away. V loses 0 bases, J loses 6 bases, and the germline ends lie 15 bases apart. From the cysteine up to the phenylalanine, the CDR3 has a length of 15 residues. Just the 45-base CDR3 DNA is kept, in frame starting at base 1. CDR1 and CDR2 are read off the germline V gene (reference sequence) as SGHNT and YYREEE. This sample was included in a study of PD-1 blockade in classical Hodgkin lymphoma (dated by TCRdb to about 2020). About the investigation overall: Nivolumab dosing was 3 mg/kg intravenously every 2 weeks, continuing until either disease progression or unacceptable toxicity. The study used TCR beta sequencing and CyTOF to define a peripheral blood immune signature of response to PD-1 blockade in classical Hodgkin lymphoma. What the authors observed across the whole study: Lower diversity was observed in patients in whom nivolumab was started less than 1 year after ASCT, and these patients were excluded from later analyses so that confounding by immune reconstitution would be avoided. Baseline diversity similar to that of newly diagnosed patients was observed in trial patients achieving complete response, whereas significantly lower diversity was observed in partial responders and progressors. A significant rise by C4D1 was seen in CD4+ but not CD8+ TCR diversity (p=0.0027 vs p=0.16), with the rise being most apparent in complete responders (p=0.02). Only a single clinical trial cohort was studied, and what caused the repertoire differences, possibly disease activity or prior therapy, remained undefined. Baseline TCR diversity was reported as lower in newly diagnosed patients than in healthy donors, and lower still in relapsed/refractory patients.

Genomic DNA was extracted with the Qiagen DNeasy kit from unsorted PBMCs and from negatively selected CD4+ and CD8+ fractions. TCR beta CDR3 regions were amplified by immunoSEQ multiplex PCR using primers annealing to V and J segments. A synthetic immune receptor repertoire was used to minimize amplification bias, and any residual bias was removed computationally once sequencing was done. The published analysis was carried out like this. Custom Python scripts were used to quantify repertoire diversity as the Shannon entropy index. The unsorted, CD4+ and CD8+ repertoires were each analyzed separately, with the exception of combined analyses, where CD4+ and CD8+ sequences were merged in silico. Clonal expansion was defined as at least a 2-fold frequency increase after treatment relative to C1D1, with a pseudocount of 0.5 for undetected baseline clones. Singleton clones were defined as clones with 0 or 1 copy at C1D1, and non-singleton clones were defined as clones with 2 or more copies. Clones expanded in unsorted samples were labelled as CD4+, CD8+ or unknown by matching protein sequences in sorted samples from the same patient. Wilcoxon tests on paired samples were used to test diversity changes from C1D1 to C4D1. Not all clones reach the TCRdb copy of this immuneACCESS table, which keeps in-frame sequences only. Checked studies attribute under half of the gap to unresolved V genes and leave the rest unexplained. That table is the source of V, J and clone size, and D and trimming were worked out from the DNA. The sample table shows roughly 11,000 clones, and roughly 81% are seen once. Together, the top ten hold roughly 33% of the sample.

Per the publication, the time point label means: cycle 1 day 1 (C1D1), immediately before nivolumab initiation. All trial patients had relapsed after autologous stem cell transplantation, with cohorts A, B and C differing in prior brentuximab vedotin exposure. The trial cohort comprised roughly 50 patients with relapsed/refractory classical Hodgkin lymphoma whose best overall responses were complete response, partial response or progressive disease. Single-agent nivolumab was administered to trial patients in the multi-cohort phase II CheckMate 205 trial. An independent review committee assessed best overall response by applying the 2007 International Working Group response criteria. Trial PBMCs were obtained immediately prior to nivolumab initiation (C1D1) and on therapy at cycle 2 day 1 and cycle 4 day 1. Peripheral blood was collected in 8 mL Vacutainer Cell Preparation Tubes, from which PBMCs were isolated by centrifugation and then cryopreserved.

The chain is encoded by TRBV5-4 joined to TRBJ1-2, and possibly TRBD1, on 6 matching bases. The starting material was peripheral blood mononuclear cells (PBMCs), obtained at baseline. The source of this sequence is a human donor with classical Hodgkin lymphoma. The nucleotide sequence reads TGTGCCAGCAGCTTGGGGGGGCGGGTAGTCGATGGCTACACCTTC. This sequence encodes CASSLGGRVVDGYTF. Where the CDR3 stops, the reference TRBV5-4 and TRBJ1-2 genes take over; the full variable domain is ETGVTQSPTHLIKTRGQQVTLRCSSQSGHNTVSWYQQALGQGPQFIFQYYREEENGRGNFPPRFSGLQFPNYSSELNVNALELDDSALYLCASSLGGRVVDGYTFGSGTRLTVV.